The 23 T cell receptor beta chains presented below share a single source sample, sequenced in a study of control samples from healthy donors and cancer patients. Profiling relied on immunoSEQ multiplex PCR, and the TCRdb table lists in-frame clones only, not all of them. This table holds around 72,000 clones, more than 75% found once. The sample consisted of blood. These receptors were obtained from a man between 50 and 59 years old in good health.

The chain carries TRBV6-5 and TRBJ2-7; D uncertain. V shed 0 bases and J shed 3 bases, with 12 bases lying between them. This CDR3 is built from 15 residues. Per the germline V gene, CDR1 is MNHEY and CDR2 is SVGAGI. CDR3 loop: CASSYSGKSDYEQYF. DNA for the CDR3: TGTGCCAGCAGTTACTCGGGCAAGTCTGACTACGAGCAGTACTTC.

Remarks on this clone: This sample also contains other DNA sequences that code for the same CDR3. V is TRBV28 and J is TRBJ1-5, with 9 bases matching TRBD1. The germline gives CDR1 MDHEN, CDR2 SYDVKM. The CDR3 has 15 residues. The trim removed 3 bases at V and 4 bases at J, leaving 4 bases unmatched. CDR3 in DNA: TGTGCCAGCAGTTTCAGACAGGGGGGAAATCAGCCCCAGCATTTT. Encoded protein: CASSFRQGGNQPQHF.

V usage is TRBV5-1 and J usage is TRBJ1-1; D is unresolved. The CDR3 totals 12 residues. Germline-derived CDR1 and CDR2 are SGHRS and YFSETQ. Trimming cost V 3 bases and J 6 bases, with 9 bases left between them. The CDR3 bases are TGCGCCAGCAGCTACAACGGGGCTGAAGCTTTCTTT. Translated: CASSYNGAEAFF. Variable domain in full (rest from reference TRBV5-1 and TRBJ1-1): KAGVTQTPRYLIKTRGQQVTLSCSPISGHRSVSWYQQTPGQGLQFLFEYFSETQRNKGNFPGRFSGRQFSNSRSEMNVSTLELGDSALYLCASSYNGAEAFFGQGTRLTVV.

To note about this clone: A junction end diverges from the germline sequence, so it may reflect a read error. The gene calls are TRBV29-1 and TRBJ1-2; D gene ambiguous. The CDR3 consists of 13 residues. Germline V gene sequence: CDR1 SQVTM, CDR2 ANQGSEA. Here the CDR3 DNA reads TGCAGCATTGATGGATGGGGAAACTATGGCTACACCTTC. This translates into CSIDGWGNYGYTF.

This clone was observed a handful of times. The chain links TRBV7-8 to TRBJ1-1; D gene unclear. The CDR3 sequence is 15 residues long. V was cut by 4 bases and J by 2 bases, with 14 bases left in between. The germline CDR1 and CDR2 sequences are SGHVS and FQNEAQ. CDR3 DNA: TGTGCCAGCAGCTCCGGGCAGCTTTTAAACACTGAAGCTTTCTTT. Residues: CASSSGQLLNTEAFF.

A word on this clone: Its ends do not fully match the called genes, so a read error is possible. This chain links TRBV5-1 with TRBJ1-1; no clear D gene. This CDR3 has 13 amino acids. Germline V lookup: CDR1 SGHRS, CDR2 YFSETQ. CDR3 amino acids: CASSVLADTEAFF. Written as DNA, the CDR3 is TGCGCCAGCTCCGTATTGGCCGACACCGAAGCTTTCTTT. Combining the CDR3 with reference TRBV5-1 and TRBJ1-1 gives the whole variable domain KAGVTQTPRYLIKTRGQQVTLSCSPISGHRSVSWYQQTPGQGLQFLFEYFSETQRNKGNFPGRFSGRQFSNSRSEMNVSTLELGDSALYLCASSVLADTEAFFGQGTRLTVV.

This chain connects TRBV21-1 to TRBJ2-1; the table's TRBD2 call for D was not verified on the DNA. TRBV21-1 is reported as a pseudogene. The CDR3 runs 21 residues. The CDR3 sequence: CASSKGVVSSGKESSYNEQFF. DNA of the CDR3: TGTGCCAGCAGTAAAGGGGTGGTGTCTAGCGGAAAAGAGAGCTCCTACAATGAGCAGTTCTTC.

This chain links TRBV6-2 or TRBV6-3 with TRBJ2-5; D gene unclear. Germline V CDR1 and CDR2: MNHEY, SVGEGT. This CDR3 contains 13 residues. V gave up 5 bases and J gave up 5 bases, with 12 bases separating them. CDR3 in amino acids: CASSTQLRETQYF. Written as DNA, the CDR3 is TGTGCCAGCAGTACGCAGCTCAGGGAGACCCAGTACTTC.

The chain couples TRBV7-2 to TRBJ2-1; possibly TRBD1 for D (5 bases). Trimming stripped 5 bases from V and 5 bases from J, with 13 bases between. In germline, CDR1 is SGHTA, CDR2 FQGNSA. The CDR3 has 14 amino acids. This CDR3 is CASSPLWGHNEQFF. The CDR3 nucleotides read TGTGCCAGCAGCCCCCTGTGGGGCCACAATGAGCAGTTCTTC.

This chain connects TRBV19 to TRBJ1-5, with 12 bases fitting TRBD1. Trimming at V came to 6 bases and at J to 7 bases, leaving 1 base not matched to a gene. Germline values: CDR1 LNHDA, CDR2 SQIVND (reference sequence). CDR3 length equals 13 residues. In DNA, the CDR3 is TGTGCCAGTAGGGGGACAGGGGGCCAGCCCCAGCATTTT. Translating it yields CASRGTGGQPQHF.

The rearrangement joins TRBV4-1 to TRBJ2-1; 7 nucleotides match TRBD1. The CDR3 loop spans 16 amino acids. From germline, CDR1 is MGHRA and CDR2 YSYEKL. Losses at the gene ends were 0 bases for V and 1 base for J; bases not matched to a gene: 3. The CDR3: CASSQEGQESYNEQFF. CDR3 nucleotides: TGCGCCAGCAGCCAAGAAGGACAGGAATCCTACAATGAGCAGTTCTTC.

This clone appeared once. V gene TRBV7-2 combines with J gene TRBJ2-5; the D is unclear. The CDR3 contains 13 residues. The germline CDR1 and CDR2 sequences are SGHTA and FQGNSA. Trimming removed 5 bases at V and 0 bases at J, with 7 bases between. The CDR3 spells CASSQTYQETQYF. The CDR3 nucleotides read TGTGCCAGCAGCCAAACGTACCAAGAGACCCAGTACTTC. The full variable domain, with the rest looked up from reference TRBV7-2 and TRBJ2-5, is GAGVSQSPSNKVTEKGKDVELRCDPISGHTALYWYRQSLGQGLEFLIYFQGNSAPDKSGLPSDRFSAERTGGSVSTLTIQRTQQEDSAVYLCASSQTYQETQYFGPGTRLLVL.

The chain is built from TRBV29-1 and TRBJ2-1; 10 bases match TRBD1. Germline V gives CDR1 SQVTM, CDR2 ANQGSEA. V lost 7 bases, J lost 10 bases, and 1 base stayed unmatched. CDR3 length: 10 residues. The CDR3 reads CSGGQGEQFF. CDR3 nucleotides: TGCAGCGGGGGACAGGGGGAGCAGTTCTTC.

The J gene is TRBJ2-1, the V gene TRBV4-3; 7 positions match TRBD2. The CDR3 sequence is 18 residues long. V trimming: 4 bases; J trimming: 5 bases; junction bases outside the gene matches: 17. Germline V gene lookup returns CDR1 LGHNA and CDR2 YSLEER. As DNA, the CDR3 is TGCGCCAGCAGCCGCGGAGGTCGGGACTATCGGCGTGACAATGAGCAGTTCTTC. Translating gives CASSRGGRDYRRDNEQFF.

The gene calls are TRBV24-1 and TRBJ1-2; D possibly corresponds to TRBD1 (5 bases). V dropped 1 base and J dropped 6 bases, with 11 bases sitting between them. The CDR3 consists of 14 residues. The germline V gene encodes CDR1 KGHDR and CDR2 SFDVKD. Written as DNA, the CDR3 is TGTGCCACCAGTGATTTTCGACAGACCAATGGCTACACCTTC. Its protein product is CATSDFRQTNGYTF.

This rearrangement joins TRBV6-5 to TRBJ1-2; 11 nucleotides line up with TRBD1. The CDR3 consists of 16 residues. Germline CDR1 MNHEY, CDR2 SVGAGI. Germline trimming cut 4 bases from V and 3 bases from J; bases unmatched to any gene: 7. As DNA, the CDR3 is TGTGCCAGCAGTTCCGGGACAGGGGGTACAGACTATGGCTACACCTTC. Its translation: CASSSGTGGTDYGYTF.

The DNA of the CDR3 is TGTGCCAGCAGCTTACAGTGGGCGGGGACTGAAGCTTTCTTT. It yields the protein CASSLQWAGTEAFF. J is TRBJ1-1 and V is TRBV7-2, with D hard to call. Per the germline V gene, CDR1 is SGHTA and CDR2 is FQGNSA. V was shortened by 2 bases and J by 5 bases, with 12 bases between the two germline ends. The CDR3 covers 14 residues.

The chain combines TRBV19 with TRBJ2-7, with 7 nucleotides matching TRBD1. The germline gives CDR1 LNHDA, CDR2 SQIVND (reference sequence). The CDR3 loop spans 16 amino acids. Trimming took 4 bases from V and 1 from J; bases not matched to a gene: 10. CDR3 sequence (DNA): TGTGCCAGTAGTAACGGACCCGGGACAGCTTCCTACGAGCAGTACTTC. This encodes CASSNGPGTASYEQYF. The full variable domain, in which reference TRBV19 and TRBJ2-7 provide the parts outside the CDR3, is DGGITQSPKYLFRKEGQNVTLSCEQNLNHDAMYWYRQDPGQGLRLIYYSQIVNDFQKGDIAEGYSVSREKKESFPLTVTSAQKNPTAFYLCASSNGPGTASYEQYFGPGTRLTVT.

The V and J genes are TRBV5-1 and TRBJ1-2, with D hard to call. This CDR3 comprises 14 residues. The germline V and J ends were trimmed by 3 bases and 7 bases, with 16 bases remaining between them. The V gene's germline CDR1 is SGHRS and CDR2 YFSETQ. The CDR3 DNA sequence: TGCGCCAGCAGCTCCGAGGCCCCCAGAGGTGGCTACACCTTC. Residues: CASSSEAPRGGYTF.

The V call is TRBV7-6, the J call TRBJ2-3; TRBD2 aligns across 10 bases. V shed 4 bases and J 2 bases; nucleotides not matched to a gene: 3. This CDR3 is built from 15 residues. Germline CDR1 and CDR2: SGHVS and FNYEAQ. The CDR3 loop reads CASSSLAGDTDTQYF. The CDR3 DNA reads as TGTGCCAGCAGCTCGCTAGCGGGGGACACAGATACGCAGTATTTT.

This clone was seen only a few times. The chain is built from TRBV7-3 and TRBJ1-6, with D possibly being TRBD1 (6 bases). The CDR3 spans 19 residues. V lost 2 bases and J 7 bases, leaving 24 bases between the germline ends. Germline V gives CDR1 SGHTA, CDR2 FQGTGA. The CDR3 nucleotides are TGTGCCAGCAGCTTATTCCCACCTAGCCCCAGGGGAGGGAATTCACCCCTCCACTTT. Encoded protein: CASSLFPPSPRGGNSPLHF.

V and J are TRBV30 and TRBJ2-3; TRBD2 matches at 9 bases. The CDR3 extends over 15 amino acids. The J segment lost 4 bases and the V segment lost 3 bases, leaving 8 bases of the junction unmatched. CDR1 and CDR2 (germline): GTSNPN, SVGIG (reference sequence). CDR3 protein: CAWRVLAGAPDTQYF. The CDR3, as DNA: TGTGCCTGGAGAGTGTTAGCGGGAGCCCCAGATACGCAGTATTTT. The complete variable domain, with remaining parts taken from reference TRBV30 and TRBJ2-3, reads SQTIHQWPATLVQPVGSPLSLECTVEGTSNPNLYWYRQAAGRGLQLLFYSVGIGQISSEVPQNLSASRPQDRQFILSSKKLLLSDSGFYLCAWRVLAGAPDTQYFGPGTRLTVL.

The V call is TRBV30, the J call TRBJ1-2; D ambiguous. The germline V and J ends were trimmed by 1 base and 6 bases, with 3 bases remaining between them. CDR1 is GTSNPN, CDR2 SVGIG, per germline (reference sequence). This CDR3 region has 10 residues. The CDR3 loop reads CAWSGHGYTF. The DNA for the CDR3 is TGTGCCTGGAGTGGGCATGGCTACACCTTC.